This T cell receptor (beta chain) was identified during a study of T cells in Graves' hyperthyroidism and ophthalmopathy (dated by TCRdb to the late 2010s). With regard to the full study: Peripheral blood was sampled at the time of initial diagnosis, prior to any treatment. A discovery cohort of roughly 96 patients, 43 with Graves' ophthalmopathy and 55 to 60 with stable Graves' hyperthyroidism, was used to find distinguishing TCR V-J signatures. Whether ophthalmopathy could be predicted prospectively was tested in an independent validation cohort made up of about 20 hyperthyroidism patients plus 17 patients who later progressed to ophthalmopathy. The approximately 98 discovery patients were randomly divided into training and test sets at a 7:3 ratio. The study also compared thyroid tissue and blood T-cell repertoires from a handful of Graves' hyperthyroidism patients. Once sampling was done, hyperthyroidism patients were given methimazole at a starting dose of 30 mg daily, whereas ophthalmopathy patients were given high-dose intravenous methylprednisolone. TCR Vbeta CDR3 sequencing of 120 to 150 peripheral blood samples (43 ophthalmopathy, 75 hyperthyroidism and roughly 17 progressor patients) is reported in the paper.

Stable Graves' hyperthyroidism was defined as no progression to ophthalmopathy during 18 months of follow-up. Hyperthyroidism patients were aged 18 to 65 years and newly diagnosed, with disease duration of less than 2 months. Patients with uncontrolled infections, other autoimmune diseases, pregnancy or lactation were excluded. Diagnoses were established on the basis of clinical symptoms, serum thyroxine and TRAb, thyroid ultrasound, and orbital computed tomography. Ficoll-Paque density gradient centrifugation was used to isolate PBMCs from about 10 ml of fresh peripheral blood. Total RNA was extracted using Trizol reagent, and RNA quality was assessed on an Agilent 2100 Bioanalyzer. The TCR beta CDR3 regions were amplified from RNA transcripts. A first-round RT-PCR of the TCR CDR3 used the HTBI primer set with the Qiagen OneStep RT-PCR kit. Libraries were constructed in a second round of multiplex PCR, after which size selection and purification were carried out. Paired-end sequencing of the libraries was performed with 100 bp reads on an Illumina HiSeq2000. Processing in the source paper ran as follows. SOAPnuke was used to process the raw data, with reads discarded if the reads contained adapters or uncalled bases, had a mean Phred below 15, or lacked an exact constant-primer or identifier match. COPE v1.2.5 was used to merge the high-quality paired reads, and each unique nucleotide sequence was defined as a clonotype. MiTCR v1.1 was used to align clonotypes to the IMGT TRBV, TRBD and TRBJ reference segments. The analysis included only V-J combinations with a frequency above 0.0001, which together covered 99% to 99.2% of the repertoires. A TCS score was defined as the ratio of F50 (clonal expansion) to E x V (chaos), with BLOSUM62-based TCRdist applied between CDR3 peptides within each V-J. Welch's t-statistics and random forest reduced around 520 V-J features to 13, which were used in a naive Bayes classifier (R e1071). TCRdb trimmed the raw reads at Q25, called clones with MiXCR and kept productive beta chains. Every entry covers one CDR3 protein and lists the most common genes and DNA from its rows. The V and J calls were determined by TCRdb, not by the authors. Across this sample there are 600,000 to 900,000 distinct CDR3 sequences, with approximately 16% seen only once. Around 7.7% of the sample belongs to the ten largest clones.

This clonotype was observed at least ten times. This receptor's antigen is unknown. No much larger clonotype is one base removed from it; base qualities were not supplied. Overall study outcomes, separate from this receptor: In validation, the model predicted progression to ophthalmopathy a median of roughly 6.1 months before onset, with about 71% sensitivity and 72.22% specificity. Sample size was not statistically predetermined, and blinding of investigators to group allocation was not performed. A 13 V-J signature model separated ophthalmopathy from stable hyperthyroidism, with approximately 86% sensitivity and about 81% specificity in cross-validation and 80%/75% in testing. Most expanded thyroid clonotypes (frequency above 0.001) were also found in blood, which suggests that blood repertoires may mirror thyroid immune responses.

This receptor was identified in a man aged 18 to 30 with Graves' hyperthyroidism. Sequencing was carried out using blood.

The DNA sequence reads TGCAGCGTTGTTCTCCCCCGAGCGGGAGGATCCGGGGAGACCCAGTACTTC. The resulting protein is CSVVLPRAGGSGETQYF. Here the chain combines TRBV29-1 and TRBJ2-5; 9 bases in the middle match TRBD2. Per the germline V gene, SQVTM is the CDR1 and ANQGSEA is the CDR2. Spanning cysteine to phenylalanine, the CDR3 consists of 17 amino acids. Only CDR3 DNA is held: 51 bases, read in frame from base 1. Trimming takes 4 bases off V and 5 bases off J; junction bases not matched to a gene: 17.